The entry that follows covers one T cell receptor beta chain sequence. The antigen this receptor binds is unknown. No much larger clone is present one base from it, and per-base qualities are unavailable. Donors were roughly 40 systemically healthy Caucasian individuals from Russia aged roughly 6 to 95 years. Around 10 milliliters of peripheral blood were drawn from each donor into EDTA-treated Vacutainer tubes. Ficoll-Paque density-gradient centrifugation was used to isolate PBMCs, with at least 6.5 million obtained per sample. Total RNA, at least 6 micrograms per sample, was extracted from PBMCs with Trizol reagent. Naive CD45RAhigh/CD27high T cell percentages were measured by flow cytometry on a PBMC aliquot from every donor. This record comes from a study of blood T cells in healthy people across ages (dated by TCRdb to the mid-2010s). For the study in its entirety: Template switching captured roughly one uniquely barcoded TCR beta cDNA molecule per two T cells in model experiments. Age-related changes in TCR beta repertoire diversity were measured in the study by deep sequencing normalized with unique cDNA molecular identifiers. The donors were divided into four age groups: young (average around 16 years), middle-aged (approximately 42), aged (around 59) and long-lived (82). To avoid experimental bias, donors of different ages were distributed randomly across sequencing lanes. For two donors (one aged 18 to 29 and one aged 80 or older), the study analyzed two additional independent replicas of 1 million unique cDNA reads from the same blood draw. On the study overall, not on this receptor specifically: A strong correlation was found between observed TCR beta diversity and the percentage of naive T cells measured by flow cytometry. Estimates of total diversity based on one million sequenced T cells were considered lower bounds and underestimates. Observed TCR beta diversity per million T cells fell roughly linearly with age, and a significant reduction was already apparent by age around 40. Compared with the aged group, more naive CD4+ T cells, fewer expanded clones and increased TCR diversity were shown by the long-lived group, suggesting age selection. The CMV infection status of donors was not known, potentially confounding age-related changes in expanded clonotypes. Because profiling used bulk unsorted PBMCs, naive and antigen-experienced compartments could not be compared conclusively.

The library was produced with 5' RACE. The instrument given in TCRdb is Illumina HiSeq 2500. A second PCR of about 6 to 12 cycles was run with a J-beta primer mix and a sample-barcoded 5' primer. Each TCR beta cDNA molecule received a unique molecular identifier from a template-switch 5' adaptor carrying 12 random nucleotides. At least 2.5 million CDR3-containing paired-end reads were obtained from each sample. First-strand cDNA was synthesized from all RNA with the Mint cDNA synthesis kit, primed by a TRBC-specific oligonucleotide. All cDNA was treated with uracil-DNA glycosylase and then went through a first 18-cycle PCR with the universal primers M1SS and BC2_uni_R. In the original analysis: Each sample was normalized by randomly selecting 1 million high-quality reads, each carrying a distinct molecular identifier. Reads with shared molecular identifiers were discarded instead of being binned into consensus sequences. CDR3 identification, clonotype clustering and error correction used MiTCR with a Q25 quality threshold and the strictest error-elimination algorithm. A nonparametric unseen species model with Euler transformation was used to estimate a lower bound on total TCR beta diversity. TCRdb reprocessed the public reads (quality trimming at Q25 with fastp, clone calling with MiXCR) and kept in-frame beta chains. Entries are consolidated by CDR3 protein sequence, retaining the most common genes and DNA. The V and J calls shown here were made by TCRdb, not taken from the authors' results. The sample yields about 830,000 distinct CDR3 sequences; 62% were counted once. The top ten clonotypes cover about 27% of the sample.

The source material was blood. This receptor was taken from a man aged 25-40 years in good health.

CDR3 reads: CASSWYPGTSGIPYEQYF. The DNA is as follows: TGTGCCAGCAGCTGGTACCCCGGGACTAGCGGTATACCCTACGAGCAGTACTTC. The chain is encoded by TRBV7-9 joined to TRBJ2-7; 11 nucleotides in the junction match TRBD2. For CDR1 and CDR2, the germline V gene (reference sequence) lists SEHNR and FQNEAQ. Clipping removes 4 bases from V and 2 bases from J, with 13 as the unmatched junction base count. The CDR3 sequence holds 18 residues, the cysteine and phenylalanine included. The retained sequence is limited to the CDR3, 54 bases, with the frame set at the first base.